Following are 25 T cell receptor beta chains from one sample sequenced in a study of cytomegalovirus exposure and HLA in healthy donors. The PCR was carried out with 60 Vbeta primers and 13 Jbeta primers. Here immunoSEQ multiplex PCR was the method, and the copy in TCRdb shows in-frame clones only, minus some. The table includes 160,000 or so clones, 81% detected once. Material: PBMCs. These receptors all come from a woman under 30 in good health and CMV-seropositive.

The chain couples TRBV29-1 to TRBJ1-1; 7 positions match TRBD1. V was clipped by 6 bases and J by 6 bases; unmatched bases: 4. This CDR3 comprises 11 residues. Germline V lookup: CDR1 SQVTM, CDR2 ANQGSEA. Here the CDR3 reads CSVNRGPEAFF. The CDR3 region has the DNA TGCAGCGTGAACAGGGGTCCTGAAGCTTTCTTT.

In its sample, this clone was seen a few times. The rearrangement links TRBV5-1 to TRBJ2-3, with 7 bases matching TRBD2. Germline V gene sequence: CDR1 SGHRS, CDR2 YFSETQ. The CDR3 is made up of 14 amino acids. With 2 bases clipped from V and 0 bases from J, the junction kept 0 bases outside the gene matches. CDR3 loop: CASSLAGSTDTQYF. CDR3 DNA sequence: TGCGCCAGCAGCTTAGCGGGGAGCACAGATACGCAGTATTTT.

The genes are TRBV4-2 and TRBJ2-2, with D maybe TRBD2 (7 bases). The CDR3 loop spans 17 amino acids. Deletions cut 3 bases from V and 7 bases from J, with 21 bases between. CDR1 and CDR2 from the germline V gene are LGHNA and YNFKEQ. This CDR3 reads CASSHNKVGGQVGELFF. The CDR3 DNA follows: TGTGCCAGCAGCCATAACAAAGTCGGGGGGCAGGTCGGGGAGCTGTTTTTT.

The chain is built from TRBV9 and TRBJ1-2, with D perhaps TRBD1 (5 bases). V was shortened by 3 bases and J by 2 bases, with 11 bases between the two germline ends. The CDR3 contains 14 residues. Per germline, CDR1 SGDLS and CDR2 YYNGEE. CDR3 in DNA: TGTGCCAGCAGCGCCAGGACACGAAACTATGGCTACACCTTC. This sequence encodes CASSARTRNYGYTF.

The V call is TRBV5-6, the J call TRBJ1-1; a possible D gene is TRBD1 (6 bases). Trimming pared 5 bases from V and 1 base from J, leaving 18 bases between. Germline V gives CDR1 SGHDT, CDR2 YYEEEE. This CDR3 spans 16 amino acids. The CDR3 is CASSPWGEGENTEAFF. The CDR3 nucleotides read TGTGCCAGCAGTCCTTGGGGTGAGGGGGAGAACACTGAAGCTTTCTTT.

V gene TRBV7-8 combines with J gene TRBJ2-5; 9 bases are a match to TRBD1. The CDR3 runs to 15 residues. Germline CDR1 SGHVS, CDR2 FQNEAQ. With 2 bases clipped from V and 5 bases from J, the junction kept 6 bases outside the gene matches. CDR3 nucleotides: TGTGCCAGCAGCTTACCGGGACAGGGCAGTGAGACCCAGTACTTC. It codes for CASSLPGQGSETQYF.

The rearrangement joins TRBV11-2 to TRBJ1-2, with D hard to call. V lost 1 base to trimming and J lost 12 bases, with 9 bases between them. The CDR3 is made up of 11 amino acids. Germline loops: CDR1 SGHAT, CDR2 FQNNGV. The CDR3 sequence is CASSLGAGHTF. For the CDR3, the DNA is TGTGCCAGCAGCTTAGGGGCAGGCCACACCTTC.

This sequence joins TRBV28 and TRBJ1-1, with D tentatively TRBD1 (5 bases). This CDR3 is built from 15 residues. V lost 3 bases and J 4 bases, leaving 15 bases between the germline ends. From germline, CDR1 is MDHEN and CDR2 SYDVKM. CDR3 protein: CASSFAIGGVTEAFF. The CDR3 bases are TGTGCCAGCAGTTTCGCCATCGGAGGGGTCACTGAAGCTTTCTTT. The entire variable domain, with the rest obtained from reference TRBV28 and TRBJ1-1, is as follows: DVKVTQSSRYLVKRTGEKVFLECVQDMDHENMFWYRQDPGLGLRLIYFSYDVKMKEKGDIPEGYSVSREKKERFSLILESASTNQTSMYLCASSFAIGGVTEAFFGQGTRLTVV.

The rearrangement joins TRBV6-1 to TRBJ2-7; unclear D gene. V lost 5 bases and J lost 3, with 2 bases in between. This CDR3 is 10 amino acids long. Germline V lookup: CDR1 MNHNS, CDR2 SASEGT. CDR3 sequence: CASSLYEQYF. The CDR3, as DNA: TGTGCCAGCAGTCTCTACGAGCAGTACTTC.

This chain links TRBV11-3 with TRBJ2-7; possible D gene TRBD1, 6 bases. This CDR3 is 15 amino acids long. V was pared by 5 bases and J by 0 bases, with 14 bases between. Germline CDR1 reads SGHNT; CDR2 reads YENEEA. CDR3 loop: CASSQGRGSSYEQYF. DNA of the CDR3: TGTGCCAGCAGCCAGGGCAGGGGCTCCTCCTACGAGCAGTACTTC.

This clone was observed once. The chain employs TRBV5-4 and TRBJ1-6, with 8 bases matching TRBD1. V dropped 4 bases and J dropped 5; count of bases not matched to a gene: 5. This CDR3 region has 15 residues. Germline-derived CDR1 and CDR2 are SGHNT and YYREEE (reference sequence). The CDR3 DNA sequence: TGTGCCAGCAGCCTCGGGACAGGCCATAATTCACCCCTCCACTTT. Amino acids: CASSLGTGHNSPLHF.

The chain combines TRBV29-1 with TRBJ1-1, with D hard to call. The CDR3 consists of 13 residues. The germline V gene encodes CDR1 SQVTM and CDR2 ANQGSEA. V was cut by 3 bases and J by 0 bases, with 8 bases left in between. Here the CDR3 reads CSVESIMNTEAFF. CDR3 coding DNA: TGCAGCGTTGAGAGCATTATGAACACTGAAGCTTTCTTT.

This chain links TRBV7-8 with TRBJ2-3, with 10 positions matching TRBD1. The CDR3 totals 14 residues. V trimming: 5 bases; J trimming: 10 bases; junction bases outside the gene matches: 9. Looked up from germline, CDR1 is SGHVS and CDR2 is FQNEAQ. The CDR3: CASSQRQGALSQYF. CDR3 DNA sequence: TGTGCCAGCAGCCAAAGACAGGGGGCGCTTTCGCAGTATTTT.

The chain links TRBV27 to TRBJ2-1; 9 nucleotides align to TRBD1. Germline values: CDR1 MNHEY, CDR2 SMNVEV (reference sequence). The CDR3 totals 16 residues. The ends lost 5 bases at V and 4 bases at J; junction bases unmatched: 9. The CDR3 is CASSVGQGPLYNEQFF. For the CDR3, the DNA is TGTGCCAGCAGTGTGGGACAGGGACCTCTTTACAATGAGCAGTTCTTC.

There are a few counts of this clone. DNA of the CDR3: TGTGCCAGCAGTTCCCCAACCCGGGGGAGGTACACTGAAGCTTTCTTT. Translation: CASSSPTRGRYTEAFF. This rearrangement joins TRBV28 to TRBJ1-1; D is perhaps TRBD1 (5 bases). CDR1 and CDR2 (germline): MDHEN, SYDVKM. This CDR3 has 16 amino acids. V was trimmed by 4 bases and J by 3 bases, leaving 18 bases between them.

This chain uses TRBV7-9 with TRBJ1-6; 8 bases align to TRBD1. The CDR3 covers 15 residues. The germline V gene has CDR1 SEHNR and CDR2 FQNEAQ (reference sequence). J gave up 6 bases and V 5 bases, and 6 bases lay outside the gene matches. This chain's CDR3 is CASSRGTGRNSPLHF. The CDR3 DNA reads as TGTGCCAGCAGCCGGGGGACAGGCCGTAATTCACCCCTCCACTTT.

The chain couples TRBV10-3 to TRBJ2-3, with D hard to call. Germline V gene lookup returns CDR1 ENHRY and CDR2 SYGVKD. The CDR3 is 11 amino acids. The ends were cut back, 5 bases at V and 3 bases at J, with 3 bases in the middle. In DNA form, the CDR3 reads TGTGCCATCAGTACAACAGATACGCAGTATTTT. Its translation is CAISTTDTQYF.

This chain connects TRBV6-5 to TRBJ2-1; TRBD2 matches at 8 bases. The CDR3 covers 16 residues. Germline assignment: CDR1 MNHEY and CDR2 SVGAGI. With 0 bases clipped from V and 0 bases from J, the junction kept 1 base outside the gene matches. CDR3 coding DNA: TGTGCCAGCAGTTACTCTACTAGCGGCTCCTACAATGAGCAGTTCTTC. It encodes CASSYSTSGSYNEQFF.

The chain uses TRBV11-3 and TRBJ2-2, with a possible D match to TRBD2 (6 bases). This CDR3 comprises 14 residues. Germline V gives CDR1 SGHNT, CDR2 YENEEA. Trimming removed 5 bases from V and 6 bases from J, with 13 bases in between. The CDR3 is CASSLAGEAGELFF. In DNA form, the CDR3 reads TGTGCCAGCAGCCTCGCCGGGGAGGCCGGGGAGCTGTTTTTT.

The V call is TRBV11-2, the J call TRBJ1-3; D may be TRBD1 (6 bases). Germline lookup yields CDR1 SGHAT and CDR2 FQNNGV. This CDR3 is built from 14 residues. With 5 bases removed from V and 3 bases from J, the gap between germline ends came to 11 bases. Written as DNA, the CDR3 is TGTGCCAGCAGCACGGACAGAATTGGAAACACCATATATTTT. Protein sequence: CASSTDRIGNTIYF.

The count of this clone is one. CDR3 in DNA: TGTGCCAGCAGCCCAGATAGCGGGGGTTTCGGAGGGGAGACCCAGTACTTC. Translation gives CASSPDSGGFGGETQYF. The rearrangement uses TRBV11-2 and TRBJ2-5; 9 bases align to TRBD2. Germline V CDR1 and CDR2: SGHAT, FQNNGV. V gave up 5 bases and J gave up 5 bases; unmatched junction bases: 15. There are 17 residues in the CDR3.

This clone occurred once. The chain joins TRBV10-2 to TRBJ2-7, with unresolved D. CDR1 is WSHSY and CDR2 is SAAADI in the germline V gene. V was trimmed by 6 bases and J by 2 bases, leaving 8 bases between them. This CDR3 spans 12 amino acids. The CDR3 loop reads CASRVGPYEQYF. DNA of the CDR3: TGCGCCAGCAGGGTTGGGCCCTACGAGCAGTACTTC.

CDR3 region: CASSFGQGGTNEKLFF. CDR3 DNA sequence: TGTGCCAGCAGCTTCGGACAGGGTGGTACTAATGAAAAACTGTTTTTT. The chain combines TRBV5-6 with TRBJ1-4, with 8 positions matching TRBD1. There are 16 residues in the CDR3. The ends lost 2 bases at V and 2 bases at J; junction bases unmatched: 5. CDR1 SGHDT and CDR2 YYEEEE come from the germline V gene.

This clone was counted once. The CDR3 loop is CASSFPSFYEQFF. The CDR3 DNA follows: TGTGCCAGCAGCTTCCCTAGCTTCTATGAGCAGTTCTTC. This sequence joins TRBV11-2 and TRBJ2-1; TRBD2 is a possible D gene (5 bases). The CDR3 contains 13 residues. V lost 3 bases and J lost 8, with 11 bases in between. Germline-derived CDR1 and CDR2 are SGHAT and FQNNGV.

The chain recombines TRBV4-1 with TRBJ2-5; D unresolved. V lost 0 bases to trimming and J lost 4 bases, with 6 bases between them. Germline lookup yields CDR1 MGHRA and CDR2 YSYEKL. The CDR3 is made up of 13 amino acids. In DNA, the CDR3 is TGCGCCAGCAGCCAAGACAGGTCAGAGACCCAGTACTTC. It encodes CASSQDRSETQYF.